This T cell receptor beta chain was recorded in a study of cytomegalovirus exposure and HLA in healthy donors. PCR involved 60 Vbeta and 13 Jbeta primers. Method: immunoSEQ multiplex PCR; TCRdb's copy keeps in-frame clones and lacks some. The sample holds 170,000 or so clones, about 80% seen once. Concerning this clone itself: Its antigen is currently unknown.

CDR3 length: 16 amino acids. The germline CDR1 and CDR2 sequences are MDHEN and SYDVKM. Trimming took off 2 bases at V and 2 bases at J, with 13 bases between the two ends. The study, taken as a whole, reports: Sequencing had likely introduced a cluster of highly shared sequence variants as an artifact.

This sequence originates from a woman under 40 in good health and CMV-seropositive. V is TRBV28 and J is TRBJ1-3, with a weak D call TRBD1 (5 bases). The sample comprised PBMCs. CDR3 sequence (DNA): TGTGCCAGCAGTTTAGGAGGGGAAAAGGCTGGAAACACCATATATTTT. As protein: CASSLGGEKAGNTIYF.